This T cell receptor (beta chain) was recovered during a study of T cell responses to AZD1222 COVID-19 vaccine. The ends were cut back, 1 base at V and 4 bases at J, with 14 bases in the middle. This CDR3 has 15 residues. Germline V gives CDR1 SGDLS, CDR2 YYNGEE. On this clone itself: Its specificity is not known.

The data were produced by immunoSEQ multiplex PCR, yet TCRdb's version contains in-frame clones alone and is incomplete. The sample contains approximately 100,000 clones, 93% of which appear only once. Study conclusions and caveats: Spike-specific TCR breadth and depth grew following two AZD1222 doses. Only after the peak T cell response were repertoires sampled.

Sequenced here: peripheral blood, sampled on day 0 of AZD1222 vaccination. V is TRBV9 and J is TRBJ2-5; D not certain. The origin of this receptor is an adult in good health. This CDR3 reads CASSVTPADGETQYF. The CDR3 bases are TGTGCCAGCAGCGTAACTCCGGCAGATGGAGAGACCCAGTACTTC.